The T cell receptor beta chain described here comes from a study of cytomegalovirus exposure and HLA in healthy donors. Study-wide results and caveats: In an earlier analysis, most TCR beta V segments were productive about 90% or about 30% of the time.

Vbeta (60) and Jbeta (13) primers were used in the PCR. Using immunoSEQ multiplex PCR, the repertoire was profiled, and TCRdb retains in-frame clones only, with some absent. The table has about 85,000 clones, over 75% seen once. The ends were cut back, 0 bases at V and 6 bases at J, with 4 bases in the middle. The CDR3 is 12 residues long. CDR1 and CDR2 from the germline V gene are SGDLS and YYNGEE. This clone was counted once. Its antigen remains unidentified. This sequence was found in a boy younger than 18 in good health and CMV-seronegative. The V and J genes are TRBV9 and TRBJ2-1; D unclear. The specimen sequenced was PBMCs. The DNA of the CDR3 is TGTGCCAGCAGCGTAGAACTCAATGAGCAGTTCTTC. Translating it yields CASSVELNEQFF.